This T cell receptor (beta chain) emerged from a study of blood T cell repertoires in COVID-19. Study at large: The study drew acute and convalescent COVID-19 samples from the United States, Italy and Spain. T cells, B-cell-depleted T cells, or PBMCs provided the cDNA or gDNA that served as material.

Authors' analysis steps: Amplifying reference gene primers gave estimates of nucleated cell counts. Data came from immunoSEQ multiplex PCR; TCRdb stores just in-frame clones and leaves some out. D and trimming were read from the DNA, whereas the V and J calls and clone size are those reported in that table. The sample holds 190,000 or so clones; about 85% are singletons and the top ten take roughly 9.2%. The V end lost 4 bases, the J end lost 6 bases, and 15 bases lay between the germline ends. The CDR3 is 15 amino acids. Germline V lookup: CDR1 MNHNY, CDR2 SVGAGI (reference sequence). This TCR was sampled from a woman of 80 years or more with acute or convalescent COVID-19. The V and J genes are TRBV6-6 and TRBJ2-2; D unclear. The sequenced material came from peripheral blood. The CDR3 region has the DNA TGTGCCAGCAGTTCCGCTAAGTCCAGCGCCGGGGAGCTGTTTTTT. Protein: CASSSAKSSAGELFF.